The next 23 T cell receptor beta chains were all read from a single sample in a study of T cells in Graves' hyperthyroidism and ophthalmopathy (dated by TCRdb to about 2019). The library was prepared using multiplex PCR. Sequenced on an Illumina HiSeq 2000. Amplification of TCR beta CDR3 regions was carried out from RNA transcripts. The TCR CDR3 was subjected to a first round of RT-PCR using the HTBI primer set and the Qiagen OneStep RT-PCR kit. TCRdb applied fastp at Q25 and MiXCR to the public reads, then kept only in-frame beta chains. Every distinct CDR3 protein forms one entry, paired with its most common genes and DNA. Counted in this sample were hundreds of thousands of distinct CDR3 sequences; about 45% of them appeared once. Clones ranked in the top ten supply about 7.8% of the sample. Sequencing used peripheral blood or thyroid tissue (not recorded which). These receptors originate from a woman between 18 and 30 years old with Graves' hyperthyroidism. Donor details come from another sample of the same person, matched by shared clones.

This sequence joins TRBV19 and TRBJ2-6, with 9 nucleotides matching TRBD1. The CDR3 is 17 residues long. V shed 5 bases, J shed 4 bases, and the junction held 9 bases outside the gene matches. The germline V gene has CDR1 LNHDA and CDR2 SQIVND (reference sequence). The CDR3 nucleotides are TGTGCCAGTAGTCCGTGGACAGGGGCAGCGGGGGCCAACGTCCTGACTTTC. Translated: CASSPWTGAAGANVLTF.

This clonotype was observed at least ten times. DNA for the CDR3: TGCAGTGCTGGCCGGGACAGGGCGTACGAGCAGTACTTC. As protein: CSAGRDRAYEQYF. V is TRBV20-1 and J is TRBJ2-7; 9 positions match TRBD1. This CDR3 is built from 13 residues. The germline gives CDR1 DFQATT, CDR2 SNEGSKA (reference sequence). Losses at the gene ends were 5 bases for V and 4 bases for J; bases not matched to a gene: 6.

V gene TRBV11-2 combines with J gene TRBJ2-7; 14 bases map to TRBD2. Germline values: CDR1 SGHAT, CDR2 FQNNGV. After removal of 5 bases from V and 0 bases from J, the junction contained 6 bases not matched to a gene. This CDR3 comprises 17 residues. CDR3 sequence reads: CASSPLGLAGGSYEQYF. The CDR3 region has the DNA TGTGCCAGCAGCCCCCTCGGACTAGCGGGAGGCTCCTACGAGCAGTACTTC.

This clonotype was seen many times. The chain joins TRBV10-3 to TRBJ2-5; tentative D call: TRBD2 (6 bases). CDR1 is ENHRY, CDR2 SYGVKD, per germline. The CDR3 extends over 16 amino acids. The CDR3 is CASSGAGLAQQETQYF. CDR3 nucleotides: TGTGCGTCCAGCGGTGCCGGTCTAGCGCAACAAGAGACCCAGTACTTC.

The chain is built from TRBV15 and TRBJ2-6; D possibly corresponds to TRBD1 (5 bases). Germline assignment: CDR1 LNHNV and CDR2 YYDKDF (reference sequence). V shed 5 bases and J shed 0 bases, with 17 bases lying between them. The CDR3 covers 18 residues. In DNA, the CDR3 is TGTGCCACCAGCGCGCTGCAGGGCCCTGACTCTGGGGCCAACGTCCTGACTTTC. Translation gives CATSALQGPDSGANVLTF.

This chain uses TRBV7-2 with TRBJ1-1; the match to TRBD1 covers 8 bases. CDR1 is SGHTA, CDR2 FQGNSA, per germline. V lost 1 base to trimming and J lost 1 base; unmatched junction nucleotides: 8. CDR3 size: 17 residues. The CDR3 protein is CASSLGPYRGKNTEAFF. Here the CDR3 DNA reads TGTGCCAGCAGCTTAGGCCCTTACAGGGGGAAGAACACTGAAGCTTTCTTT.

The chain combines TRBV12-5 with TRBJ2-7; the match to TRBD2 covers 12 bases. V shed 9 bases, J shed 6 bases, and the junction held 3 bases outside the gene matches. In germline, CDR1 is LGHNT, CDR2 FRNRAP. The CDR3 is 12 residues long. The CDR3 is CASRLAGVEQYF. The CDR3 DNA sequence: TGTGCTAGCCGACTAGCGGGAGTCGAGCAGTACTTC.

The rearrangement links TRBV15 to TRBJ2-7; D call uncertain. This CDR3 spans 15 amino acids. The V end lost 3 bases, the J end lost 7 bases, and 19 bases lay between the germline ends. Per germline, CDR1 LNHNV and CDR2 YYDKDF (reference sequence). The CDR3 loop is CATSSLVVGSVEQYF. In DNA, the CDR3 is TGTGCCACCAGCAGCTTAGTTGTGGGCTCTGTGGAGCAGTACTTC.

The chain links TRBV25-1 to TRBJ2-7; D tentatively reads TRBD1 or TRBD2 (7 bases each). The CDR3 runs to 15 residues. CDR1 is MGHDK and CDR2 is SYGVNS in the germline V gene. V lost 2 bases, J lost 2 bases, and 13 bases lay in between. DNA for the CDR3: TGTGCCAGCAGTGAAGACAGGGCGGGAGCCTACGAGCAGTACTTC. This encodes CASSEDRAGAYEQYF.

The chain couples TRBV12-3 or TRBV12-4 to TRBJ1-1; TRBD1 agrees at 9 bases. Trimming removed 3 bases from V and 4 bases from J; junction bases left unmatched: 3. This CDR3 region has 14 residues. DNA for the CDR3: TGTGCCAGCAGTTTGCGGGACAGGGTCACTGAAGCTTTCTTT. Encoded protein: CASSLRDRVTEAFF.

V gene TRBV7-2 combines with J gene TRBJ2-5; no clear D. The CDR3 length is 16 residues. V lost 5 bases and J lost 5, with 21 bases in between. Germline V gene data show CDR1 as SGHTA and CDR2 as FQGNSA. DNA for the CDR3: TGTGCCAGCAGCCAAGATACTCCGGGCCCCGGGGAGACCCAGTACTTC. Amino acids: CASSQDTPGPGETQYF.

The V and J genes are TRBV7-9 and TRBJ1-1, with a tentative D call TRBD1 (6 bases). Germline CDR1 and CDR2: SEHNR and FQNEAQ (reference sequence). The CDR3 totals 16 residues. V was cut by 3 bases and J by 0 bases, with 14 bases left in between. The CDR3 DNA reads as TGTGCCAGCAGCTTTCCCCCTGGGGGCATGAACACTGAAGCTTTCTTT. Amino acids: CASSFPPGGMNTEAFF. Looking up the rest from reference TRBV7-9 and TRBJ1-1 gives the full variable domain: DTGVSQNPRHKITKRGQNVTFRCDPISEHNRLYWYRQTLGQGPEFLTYFQNEAQLEKSRLLSDRFSAERPKGSFSTLEIQRTEQGDSAMYLCASSFPPGGMNTEAFFGQGTRLTVV.

This chain joins TRBV7-2 and TRBJ1-2, with D perhaps TRBD1 (6 bases). Germline V CDR1 and CDR2: SGHTA, FQGNSA. The CDR3 consists of 14 residues. The V gene lost 3 bases and the J gene lost 2 bases, with 10 bases spanning the gap. The CDR3: CASSFGRGNYGYTF. In DNA form, the CDR3 reads TGTGCCAGCAGCTTCGGCAGGGGAAACTATGGCTACACCTTC.

The chain recombines TRBV7-3 with TRBJ1-1, with 9 bases aligning to TRBD1. The V gene's germline CDR1 is SGHTA and CDR2 FQGTGA. With 10 bases clipped from V and 11 bases from J, the junction kept 8 bases outside the gene matches. This CDR3 is 11 amino acids long. The DNA for the CDR3 is TGTGCCAACAGTCGAGGACAGGGGGCTTTCTTT. Translated, it gives CANSRGQGAFF.

This chain uses TRBV20-1 with TRBJ1-5, with D unresolved. The CDR3 sequence is 13 residues long. Deletions cut 2 bases from V and 5 bases from J, with 10 bases between. Germline CDR1 reads DFQATT; CDR2 reads SNEGSKA (reference sequence). CDR3: CSARNPTHQPQHF. The CDR3, as DNA: TGCAGTGCTAGAAACCCCACGCATCAGCCCCAGCATTTT.

The chain combines TRBV7-9 with TRBJ1-4; no clear D. From germline, CDR1 is SEHNR and CDR2 FQNEAQ (reference sequence). There are 14 residues in the CDR3. V was clipped by 5 bases and J by 4 bases, with 11 bases between them. The chain's CDR3 is CASSQGMGNEKLFF. CDR3 nucleotide sequence: TGTGCCAGCAGCCAAGGCATGGGTAATGAAAAACTGTTTTTT.

This chain uses TRBV2 with TRBJ1-5, with 10 positions matching TRBD1. CDR1 and CDR2 (germline): SNHLY, FYNNEI. The CDR3 runs 14 residues. V lost 7 bases, J lost 3 bases, and 3 bases stayed unmatched. The CDR3 coding sequence is TGTGCCAGCAAGGGACAGGGGTACAATCAGCCCCAGCATTTT. Translating it yields CASKGQGYNQPQHF.

This clonotype was detected once. Just one base apart from a much larger clone, this may be a read error. The J gene is TRBJ1-1, the V gene TRBV7-9, with D perhaps matching TRBD1 (5 bases). The germline gives CDR1 SEHNR, CDR2 FQNEAQ (reference sequence). V gave up 5 bases and J gave up 1 base, with 11 bases separating them. This CDR3 has 14 amino acids. Here the CDR3 DNA reads TGTGCCAGCAGCCCAGGGAGGTGGAACACTGAAGCTTTCTTT. As protein: CASSPGRWNTEAFF.

There are many counts of this clonotype. The chain is built from TRBV29-1 and TRBJ1-4; TRBD1 matches at 7 bases. V gave up 8 bases and J gave up 1 base; unmatched junction bases: 1. Germline CDR1 reads SQVTM; CDR2 reads ANQGSEA. This CDR3 is built from 12 residues. The CDR3 is CSYRGTNEKLFF. CDR3 nucleotide sequence: TGCAGCTACAGGGGAACTAATGAAAAACTGTTTTTT.

This clonotype has only a few counts. The chain recombines TRBV2 with TRBJ1-5; D unclear. Germline CDR1 is SNHLY and CDR2 is FYNNEI. The length of the CDR3 is 14 residues. V lost 5 bases to trimming and J lost 0 bases, with 8 bases between them. The CDR3 DNA is TGTGCCAGCAGTTGGGGTTATAGCAATCAGCCCCAGCATTTT. Residues: CASSWGYSNQPQHF.

The V gene is TRBV5-1, the J gene TRBJ2-7; D assignment may be TRBD1 or TRBD2 (5 bases each). The CDR3 totals 14 residues. Germline CDR1 is SGHRS and CDR2 is YFSETQ. The V gene lost 0 bases and the J gene lost 2 bases, with 9 bases spanning the gap. CDR3 in DNA: TGCGCCAGCAGCTTGGGGGGACCACCCTACGAGCAGTACTTC. Translated, it gives CASSLGGPPYEQYF.

This clonotype was detected a few times. This rearrangement joins TRBV5-6 to TRBJ1-4, with 7 nucleotides matching TRBD1. The CDR3 totals 15 residues. J was trimmed by 5 bases and V by 1 base; bases with no gene match: 5. CDR1 and CDR2 (germline): SGHDT, YYEEEE. The CDR3: CASSLYGQANEKLFF. CDR3 DNA: TGTGCCAGCAGCTTGTACGGACAGGCGAATGAAAAACTGTTTTTT.

The chain joins TRBV20-1 to TRBJ2-7, with D tentatively TRBD1 or TRBD2 (5 bases each). Germline assignment: CDR1 DFQATT and CDR2 SNEGSKA (reference sequence). The CDR3 is made up of 14 amino acids. Trimming stripped 2 bases from V and 0 bases from J, with 11 bases between. CDR3 in DNA: TGCAGTGCTAGACCTACTGGGACCTCCTACGAGCAGTACTTC. Its protein is CSARPTGTSYEQYF.